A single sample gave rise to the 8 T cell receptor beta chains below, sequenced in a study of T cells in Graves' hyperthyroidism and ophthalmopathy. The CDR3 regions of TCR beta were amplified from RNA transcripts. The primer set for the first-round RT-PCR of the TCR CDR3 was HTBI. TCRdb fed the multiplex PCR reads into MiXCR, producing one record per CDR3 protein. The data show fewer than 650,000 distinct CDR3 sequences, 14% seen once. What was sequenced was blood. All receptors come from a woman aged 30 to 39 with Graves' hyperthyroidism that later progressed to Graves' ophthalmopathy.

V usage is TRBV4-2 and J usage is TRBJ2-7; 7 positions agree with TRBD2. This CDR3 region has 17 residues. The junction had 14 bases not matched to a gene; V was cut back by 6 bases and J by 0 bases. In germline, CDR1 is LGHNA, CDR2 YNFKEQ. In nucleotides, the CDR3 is TGTGCCAGCAGACAGGTTCTAGCGGAGAAGATCTCCTACGAGCAGTACTTC. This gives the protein CASRQVLAEKISYEQYF.

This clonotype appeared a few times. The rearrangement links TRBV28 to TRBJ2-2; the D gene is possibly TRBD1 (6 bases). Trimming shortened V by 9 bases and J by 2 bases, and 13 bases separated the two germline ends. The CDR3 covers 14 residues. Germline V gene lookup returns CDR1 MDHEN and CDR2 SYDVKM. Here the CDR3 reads CASLGQRNTGELFF. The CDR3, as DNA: TGTGCCAGTTTAGGACAGCGTAACACCGGGGAGCTGTTTTTT.

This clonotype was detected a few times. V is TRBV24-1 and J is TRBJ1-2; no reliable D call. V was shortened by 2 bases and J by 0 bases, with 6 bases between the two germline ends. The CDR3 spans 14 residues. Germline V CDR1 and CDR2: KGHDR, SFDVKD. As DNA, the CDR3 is TGTGCCACCAGTGATTCCGGGGCTAACTATGGCTACACCTTC. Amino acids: CATSDSGANYGYTF.

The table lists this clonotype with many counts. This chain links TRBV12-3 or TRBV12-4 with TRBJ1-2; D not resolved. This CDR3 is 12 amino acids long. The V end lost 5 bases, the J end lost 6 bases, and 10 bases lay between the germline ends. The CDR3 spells CASSPGRDGYTF. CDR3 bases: TGTGCCAGCAGTCCCGGACGGGATGGCTACACCTTC.

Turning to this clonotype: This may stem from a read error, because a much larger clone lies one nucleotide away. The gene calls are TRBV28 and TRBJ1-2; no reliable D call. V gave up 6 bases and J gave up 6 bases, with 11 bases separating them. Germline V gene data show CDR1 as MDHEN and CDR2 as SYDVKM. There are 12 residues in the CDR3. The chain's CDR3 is CASSPRAHGYTF. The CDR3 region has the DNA TGTGCCAGCAGCCCGCGCGCCCATGGCTACACCTTC.

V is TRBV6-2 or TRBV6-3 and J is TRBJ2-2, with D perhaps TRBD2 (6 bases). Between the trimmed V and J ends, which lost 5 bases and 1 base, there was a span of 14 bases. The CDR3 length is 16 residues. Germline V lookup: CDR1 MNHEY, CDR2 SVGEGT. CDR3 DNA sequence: TGTGCCAGCAGTCCATGGGGGGAGCAGAACACCGGGGAGCTGTTTTTT. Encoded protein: CASSPWGEQNTGELFF.

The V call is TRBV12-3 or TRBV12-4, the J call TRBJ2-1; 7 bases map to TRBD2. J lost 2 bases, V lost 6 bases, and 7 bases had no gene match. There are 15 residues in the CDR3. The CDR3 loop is CASRRTRDPYNEQFF. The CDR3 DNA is TGTGCCAGCAGGCGGACTAGAGACCCCTACAATGAGCAGTTCTTC.

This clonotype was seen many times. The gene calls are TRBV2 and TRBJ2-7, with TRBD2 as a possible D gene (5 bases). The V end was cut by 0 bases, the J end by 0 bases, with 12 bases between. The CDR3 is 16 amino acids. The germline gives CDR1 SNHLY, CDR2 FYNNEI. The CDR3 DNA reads TGTGCCAGCAGTGAAGCGGAGGTAGTTATCTCCTACGAGCAGTACTTC. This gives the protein CASSEAEVVISYEQYF.